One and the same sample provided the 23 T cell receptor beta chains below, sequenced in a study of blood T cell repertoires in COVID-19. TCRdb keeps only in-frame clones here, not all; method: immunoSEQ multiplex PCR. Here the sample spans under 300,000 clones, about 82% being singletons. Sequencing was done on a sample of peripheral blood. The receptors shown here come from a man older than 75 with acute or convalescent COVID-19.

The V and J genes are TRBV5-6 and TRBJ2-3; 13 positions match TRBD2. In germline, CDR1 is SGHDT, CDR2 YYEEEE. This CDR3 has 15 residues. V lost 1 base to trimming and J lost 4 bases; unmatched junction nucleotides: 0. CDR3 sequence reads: CASSLTSGRADTQYF. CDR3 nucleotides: TGTGCCAGCAGCTTGACTAGCGGGAGGGCAGATACGCAGTATTTT. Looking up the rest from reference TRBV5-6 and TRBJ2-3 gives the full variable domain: DAGVTQSPTHLIKTRGQQVTLRCSPKSGHDTVSWYQQALGQGPQFIFQYYEEEERQRGNFPDRFSGHQFPNYSSELNVNALLLGDSALYLCASSLTSGRADTQYFGPGTRLTVL.

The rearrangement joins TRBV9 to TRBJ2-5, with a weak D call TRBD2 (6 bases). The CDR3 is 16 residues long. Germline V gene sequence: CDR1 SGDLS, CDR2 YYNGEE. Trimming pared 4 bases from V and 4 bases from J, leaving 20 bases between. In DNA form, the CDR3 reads TGTGCCAGCAGCCCACGTAATGGACTAAGTGGAGAGACCCAGTACTTC. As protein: CASSPRNGLSGETQYF.

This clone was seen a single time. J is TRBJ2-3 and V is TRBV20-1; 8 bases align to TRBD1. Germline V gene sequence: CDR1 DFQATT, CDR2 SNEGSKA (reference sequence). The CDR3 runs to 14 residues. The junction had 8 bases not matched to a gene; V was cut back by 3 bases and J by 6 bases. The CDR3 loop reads CSASGQGLSDTQYF. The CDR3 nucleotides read TGCAGTGCTAGTGGACAGGGTCTATCGGATACGCAGTATTTT.

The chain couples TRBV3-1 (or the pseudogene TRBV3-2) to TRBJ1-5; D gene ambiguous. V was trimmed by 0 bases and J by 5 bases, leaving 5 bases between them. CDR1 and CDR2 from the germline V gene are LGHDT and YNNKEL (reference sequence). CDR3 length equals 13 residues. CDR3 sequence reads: CASSQDTHQPQHF. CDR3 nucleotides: TGTGCCAGCAGCCAAGATACACATCAGCCCCAGCATTTT.

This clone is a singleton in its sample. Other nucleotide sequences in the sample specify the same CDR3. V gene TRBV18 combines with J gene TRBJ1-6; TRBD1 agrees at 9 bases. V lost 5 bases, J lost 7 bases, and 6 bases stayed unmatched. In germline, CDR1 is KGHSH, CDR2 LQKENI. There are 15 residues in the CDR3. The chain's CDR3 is CASSSGQGGNSPLHF. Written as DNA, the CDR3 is TGTGCCAGCTCATCGGGACAGGGCGGGAATTCACCCCTCCACTTT.

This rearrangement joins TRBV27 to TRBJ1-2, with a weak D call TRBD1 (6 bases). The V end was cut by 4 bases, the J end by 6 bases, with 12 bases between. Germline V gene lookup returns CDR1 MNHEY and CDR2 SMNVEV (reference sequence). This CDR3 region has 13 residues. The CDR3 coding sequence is TGTGCCAGCAGTTCAGACAGGATCCATGGCTACACCTTC. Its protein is CASSSDRIHGYTF.

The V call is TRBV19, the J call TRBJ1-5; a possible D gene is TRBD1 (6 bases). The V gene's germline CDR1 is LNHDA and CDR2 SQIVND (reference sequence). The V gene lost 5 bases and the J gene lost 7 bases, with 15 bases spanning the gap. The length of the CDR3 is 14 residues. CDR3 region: CASSGAGGGQPQHF. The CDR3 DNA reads TGTGCCAGTAGTGGGGCGGGGGGCGGACAGCCCCAGCATTTT.

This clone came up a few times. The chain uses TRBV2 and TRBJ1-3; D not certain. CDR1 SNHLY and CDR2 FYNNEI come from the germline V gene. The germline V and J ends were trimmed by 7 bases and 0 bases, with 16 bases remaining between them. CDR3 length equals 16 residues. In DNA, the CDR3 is TGTGCCAGCACCGAGGGTCTGGGGATCTCTGGAAACACCATATATTTT. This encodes CASTEGLGISGNTIYF.

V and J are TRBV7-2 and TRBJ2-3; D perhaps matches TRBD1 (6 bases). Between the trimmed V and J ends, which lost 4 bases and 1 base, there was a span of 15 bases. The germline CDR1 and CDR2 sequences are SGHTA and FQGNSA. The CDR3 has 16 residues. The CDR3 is CASSSSLRTGTDTQYF. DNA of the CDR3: TGTGCCAGCAGCTCGTCACTACGGACAGGCACAGATACGCAGTATTTT.

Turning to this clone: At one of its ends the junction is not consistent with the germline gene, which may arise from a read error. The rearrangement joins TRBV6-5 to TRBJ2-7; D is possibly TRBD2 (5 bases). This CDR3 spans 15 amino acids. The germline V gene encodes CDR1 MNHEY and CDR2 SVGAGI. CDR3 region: CASSPGPGSSSEQYF. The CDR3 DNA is TGTGCCAGCAGCCCCGGCCCGGGATCGTCCTCCGAGCAGTACTTC.

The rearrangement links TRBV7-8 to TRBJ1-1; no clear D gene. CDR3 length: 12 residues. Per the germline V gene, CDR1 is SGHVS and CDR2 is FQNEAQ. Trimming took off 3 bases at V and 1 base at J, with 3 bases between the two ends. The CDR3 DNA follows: TGTGCCAGCAGCTTCGGGAACACTGAAGCTTTCTTT. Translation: CASSFGNTEAFF.

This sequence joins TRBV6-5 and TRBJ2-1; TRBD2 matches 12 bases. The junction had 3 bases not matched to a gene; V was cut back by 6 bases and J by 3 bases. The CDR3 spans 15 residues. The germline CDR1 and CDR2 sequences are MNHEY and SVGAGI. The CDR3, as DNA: TGTGCCAGCAGCCTGGGACTAGCGGGCTACAATGAGCAGTTCTTC. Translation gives CASSLGLAGYNEQFF.

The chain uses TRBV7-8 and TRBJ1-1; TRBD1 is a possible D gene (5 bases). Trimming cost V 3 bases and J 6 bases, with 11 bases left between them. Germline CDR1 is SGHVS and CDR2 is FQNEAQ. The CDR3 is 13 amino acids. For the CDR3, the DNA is TGTGCCAGCAGCTTTGGCAGGGCTGCTGAAGCTTTCTTT. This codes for CASSFGRAAEAFF.

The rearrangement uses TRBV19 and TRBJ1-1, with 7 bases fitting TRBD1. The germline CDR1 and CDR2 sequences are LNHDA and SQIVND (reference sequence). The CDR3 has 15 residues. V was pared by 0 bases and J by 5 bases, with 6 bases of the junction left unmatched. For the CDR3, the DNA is TGTGCCAGTAGTATAGATCTATCAGGGGGGACTGAAGCTTTCTTT. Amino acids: CASSIDLSGGTEAFF.

CDR3 bases: TGTGCCAGCAGCTCCCTTAGCGGGAGGGCCAAATACGAGCAGTACTTC. Residues: CASSSLSGRAKYEQYF. The chain carries TRBV5-6 and TRBJ2-7; 11 bases are a match to TRBD2. Germline CDR1 SGHDT, CDR2 YYEEEE. This CDR3 is 16 amino acids long. J gave up 4 bases and V 3 bases, and 9 bases lay outside the gene matches.

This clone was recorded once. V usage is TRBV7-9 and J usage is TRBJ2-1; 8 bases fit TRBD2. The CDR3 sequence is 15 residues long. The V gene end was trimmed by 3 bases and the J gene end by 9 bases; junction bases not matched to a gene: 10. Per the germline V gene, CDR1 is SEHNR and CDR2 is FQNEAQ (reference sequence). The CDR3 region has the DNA TGTGCCAGCAGCTTCGGGGGGGGATTCTCGGGTGAGCAGTTCTTC. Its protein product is CASSFGGGFSGEQFF.

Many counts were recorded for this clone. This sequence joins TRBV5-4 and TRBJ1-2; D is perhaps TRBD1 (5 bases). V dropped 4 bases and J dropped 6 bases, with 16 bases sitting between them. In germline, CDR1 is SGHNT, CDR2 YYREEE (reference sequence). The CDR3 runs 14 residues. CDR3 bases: TGTGCCAGCAGCCCGTCAGGGATTGGGGATGGCTACACCTTC. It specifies CASSPSGIGDGYTF.

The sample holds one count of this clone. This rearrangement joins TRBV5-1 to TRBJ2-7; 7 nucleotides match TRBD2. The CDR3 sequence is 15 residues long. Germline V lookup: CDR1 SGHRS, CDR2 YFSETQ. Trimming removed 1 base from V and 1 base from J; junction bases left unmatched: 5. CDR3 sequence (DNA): TGCGCCAGCAGCTTGCAAGTCGGGGGGTCCTACGAGCAGTACTTC. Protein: CASSLQVGGSYEQYF.

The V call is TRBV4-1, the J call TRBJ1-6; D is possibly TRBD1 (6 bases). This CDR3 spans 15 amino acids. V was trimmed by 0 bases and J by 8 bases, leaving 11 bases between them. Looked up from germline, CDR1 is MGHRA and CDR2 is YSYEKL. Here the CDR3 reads CASSQEGALDSPLHF. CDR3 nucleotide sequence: TGCGCCAGCAGCCAAGAGGGGGCGCTCGATTCACCCCTCCACTTT.

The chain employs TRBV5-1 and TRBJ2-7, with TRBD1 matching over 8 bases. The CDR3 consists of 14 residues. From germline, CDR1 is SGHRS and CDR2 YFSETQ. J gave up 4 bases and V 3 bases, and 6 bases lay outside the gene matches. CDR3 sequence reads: CASSSGQGSYEQYF. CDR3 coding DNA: TGCGCCAGCAGCTCTGGACAGGGATCATACGAGCAGTACTTC.

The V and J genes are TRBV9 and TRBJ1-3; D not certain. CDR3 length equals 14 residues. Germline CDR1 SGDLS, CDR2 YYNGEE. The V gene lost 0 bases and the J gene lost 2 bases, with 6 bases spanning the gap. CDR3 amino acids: CASSVDTTGNTIYF. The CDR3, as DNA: TGTGCCAGCAGCGTAGACACCACTGGAAACACCATATATTTT.

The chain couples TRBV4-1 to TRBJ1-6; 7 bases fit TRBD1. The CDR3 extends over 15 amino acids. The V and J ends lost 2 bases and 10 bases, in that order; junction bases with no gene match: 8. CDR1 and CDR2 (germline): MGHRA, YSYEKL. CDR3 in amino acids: CASSQWDSLGSPLHF. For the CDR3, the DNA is TGCGCCAGCAGCCAATGGGACAGCCTCGGGTCACCCCTCCACTTT.

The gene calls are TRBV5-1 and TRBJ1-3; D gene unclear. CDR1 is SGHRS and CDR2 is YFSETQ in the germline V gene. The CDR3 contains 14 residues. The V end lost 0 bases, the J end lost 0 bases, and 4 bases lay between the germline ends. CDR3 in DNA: TGCGCCAGCAGCTTGGGTAGCTCTGGAAACACCATATATTTT. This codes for CASSLGSSGNTIYF.